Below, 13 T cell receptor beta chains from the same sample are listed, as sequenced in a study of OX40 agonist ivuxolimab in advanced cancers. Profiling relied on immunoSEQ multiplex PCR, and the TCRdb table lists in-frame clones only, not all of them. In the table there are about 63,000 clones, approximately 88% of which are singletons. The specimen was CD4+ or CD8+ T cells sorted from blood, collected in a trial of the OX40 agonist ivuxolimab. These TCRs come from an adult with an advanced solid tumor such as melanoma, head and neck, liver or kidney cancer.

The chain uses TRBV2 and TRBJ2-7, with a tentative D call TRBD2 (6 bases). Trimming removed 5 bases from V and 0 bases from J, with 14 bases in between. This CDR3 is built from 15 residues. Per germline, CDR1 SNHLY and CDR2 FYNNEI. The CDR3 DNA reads TGTGCCAGCAGTCTACTAGCCTGGAGCTCCTACGAGCAGTACTTC. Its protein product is CASSLLAWSSYEQYF.

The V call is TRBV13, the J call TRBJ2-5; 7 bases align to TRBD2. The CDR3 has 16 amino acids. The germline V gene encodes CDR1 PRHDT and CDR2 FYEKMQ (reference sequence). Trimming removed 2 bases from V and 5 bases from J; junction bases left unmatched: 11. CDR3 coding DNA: TGTGCCAGCAGCTTAAGGCTGCAGGGAGGGCGTGAGACCCAGTACTTC. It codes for CASSLRLQGGRETQYF.

The CDR3 protein is CASSPIDRAEKLFF. The CDR3 coding sequence is TGTGCCAGCAGCCCCATCGACAGGGCTGAAAAACTGTTTTTT. The chain recombines TRBV6-5 with TRBJ1-4; 7 nucleotides agree with TRBD1. V lost 6 bases and J lost 7; bases outside the gene matches: 8. The CDR3 spans 14 residues. Germline lookup yields CDR1 MNHEY and CDR2 SVGAGI.

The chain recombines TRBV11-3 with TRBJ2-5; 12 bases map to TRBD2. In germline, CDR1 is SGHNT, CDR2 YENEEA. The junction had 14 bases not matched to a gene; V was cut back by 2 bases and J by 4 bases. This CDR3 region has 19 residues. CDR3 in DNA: TGTGCCAGCAGCTTATCCCTCGCACCTAGCGGGAGGGGAGGAGAGACCCAGTACTTC. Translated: CASSLSLAPSGRGGETQYF.

CDR3 protein: CASSFPGLAGVEQFF. The DNA of the CDR3 is TGTGCCAGCAGCTTTCCGGGACTAGCGGGAGTTGAGCAGTTCTTC. The V gene is TRBV5-4, the J gene TRBJ2-1, with TRBD2 matching over 14 bases. Germline trimming cut 2 bases from V and 9 bases from J; bases unmatched to any gene: 4. This CDR3 is built from 15 residues. Per the germline V gene, CDR1 is SGHNT and CDR2 is YYREEE (reference sequence).

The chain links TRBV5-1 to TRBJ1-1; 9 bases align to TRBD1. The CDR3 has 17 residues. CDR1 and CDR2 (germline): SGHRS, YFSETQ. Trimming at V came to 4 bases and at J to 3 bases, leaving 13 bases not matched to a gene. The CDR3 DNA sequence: TGCGCCAGCAGCGCACTACCACAGGGGGCCTCGCACACTGAAGCTTTCTTT. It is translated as CASSALPQGASHTEAFF.

This CDR3 reads CASTLAGGLRETQYF. For the CDR3, the DNA is TGTGCCAGCACTCTAGCGGGAGGTCTCAGGGAGACCCAGTACTTC. V is TRBV6-1 and J is TRBJ2-5, with 11 bases identical to TRBD2. V lost 7 bases, J lost 5 bases, and 9 bases stayed unmatched. The CDR3 consists of 15 residues. Germline V gene sequence: CDR1 MNHNS, CDR2 SASEGT.

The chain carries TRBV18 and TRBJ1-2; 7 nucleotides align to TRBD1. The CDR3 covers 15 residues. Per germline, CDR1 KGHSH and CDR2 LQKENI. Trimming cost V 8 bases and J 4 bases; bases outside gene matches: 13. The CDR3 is CASASPRTGSYGYTF. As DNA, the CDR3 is TGTGCCAGCGCCTCCCCTCGGACAGGTAGCTATGGCTACACCTTC.

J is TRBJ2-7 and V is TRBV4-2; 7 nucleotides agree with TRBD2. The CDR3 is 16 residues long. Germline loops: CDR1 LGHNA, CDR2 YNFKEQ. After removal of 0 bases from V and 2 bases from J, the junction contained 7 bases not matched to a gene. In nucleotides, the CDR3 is TGTGCCAGCAGCCAAGATAGTCGGGAGGTAACCTACGAGCAGTACTTC. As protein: CASSQDSREVTYEQYF.

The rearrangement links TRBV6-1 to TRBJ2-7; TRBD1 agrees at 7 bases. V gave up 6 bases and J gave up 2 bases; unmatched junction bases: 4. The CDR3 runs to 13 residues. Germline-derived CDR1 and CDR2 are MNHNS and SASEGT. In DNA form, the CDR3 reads TGTGCCAGCAGCCTCGGGACAGCCTACGAGCAGTACTTC. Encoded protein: CASSLGTAYEQYF.

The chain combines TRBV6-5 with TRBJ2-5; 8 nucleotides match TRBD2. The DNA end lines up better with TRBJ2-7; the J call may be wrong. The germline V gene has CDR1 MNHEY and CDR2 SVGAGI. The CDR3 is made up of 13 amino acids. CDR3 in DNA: TGTGCCAGCAGTACTAGCGGTACCTACGAGCAGTACTTC. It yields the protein CASSTSGTYEQYF.

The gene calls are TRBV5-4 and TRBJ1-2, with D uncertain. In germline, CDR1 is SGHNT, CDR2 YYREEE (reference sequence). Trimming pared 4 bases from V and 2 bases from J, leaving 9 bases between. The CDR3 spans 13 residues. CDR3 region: CASSPAWNYGYTF. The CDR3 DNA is TGTGCCAGCAGCCCAGCTTGGAACTATGGCTACACCTTC.

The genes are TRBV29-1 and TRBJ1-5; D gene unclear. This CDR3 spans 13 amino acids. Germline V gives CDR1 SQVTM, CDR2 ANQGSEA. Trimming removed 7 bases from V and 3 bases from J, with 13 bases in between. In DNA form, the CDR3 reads TGCAGCGCAGCGGACCGCCACAATCAGCCCCAGCATTTT. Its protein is CSAADRHNQPQHF.